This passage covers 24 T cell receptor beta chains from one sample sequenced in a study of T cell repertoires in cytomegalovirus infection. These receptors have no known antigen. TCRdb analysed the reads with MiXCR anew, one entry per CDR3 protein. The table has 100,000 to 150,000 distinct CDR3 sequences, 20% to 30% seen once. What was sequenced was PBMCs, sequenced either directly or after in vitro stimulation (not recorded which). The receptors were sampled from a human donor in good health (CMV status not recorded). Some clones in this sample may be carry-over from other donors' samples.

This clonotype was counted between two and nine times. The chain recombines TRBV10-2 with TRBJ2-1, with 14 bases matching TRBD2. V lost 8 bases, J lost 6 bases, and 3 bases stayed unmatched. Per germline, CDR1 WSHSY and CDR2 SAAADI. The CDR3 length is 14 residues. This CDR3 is CASLGTSGSNEQFF. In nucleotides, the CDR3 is TGCGCCAGCCTTGGGACTAGCGGGAGCAATGAGCAGTTCTTC.

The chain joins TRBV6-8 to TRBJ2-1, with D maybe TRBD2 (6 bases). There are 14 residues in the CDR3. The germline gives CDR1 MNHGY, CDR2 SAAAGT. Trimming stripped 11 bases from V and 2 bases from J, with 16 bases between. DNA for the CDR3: TGTGCCCATAGTCCGGGACTCGCCTACAATGAGCAGTTCTTC. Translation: CAHSPGLAYNEQFF.

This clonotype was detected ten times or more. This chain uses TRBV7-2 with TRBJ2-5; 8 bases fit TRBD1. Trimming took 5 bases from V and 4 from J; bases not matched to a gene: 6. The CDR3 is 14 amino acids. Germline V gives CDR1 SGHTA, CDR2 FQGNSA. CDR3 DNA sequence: TGTGCCAGCAGCGGACGGACAGGGAGAGAGACCCAGTACTTC. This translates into CASSGRTGRETQYF.

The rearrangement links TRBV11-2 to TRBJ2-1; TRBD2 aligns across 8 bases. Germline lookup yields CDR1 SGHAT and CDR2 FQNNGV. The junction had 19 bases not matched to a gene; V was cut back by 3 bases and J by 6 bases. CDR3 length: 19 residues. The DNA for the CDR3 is TGTGCCAGCAGCTTCGAGATCGGGTTACTAGCGGCGGGGGTCAATGAGCAGTTCTTC. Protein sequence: CASSFEIGLLAAGVNEQFF.

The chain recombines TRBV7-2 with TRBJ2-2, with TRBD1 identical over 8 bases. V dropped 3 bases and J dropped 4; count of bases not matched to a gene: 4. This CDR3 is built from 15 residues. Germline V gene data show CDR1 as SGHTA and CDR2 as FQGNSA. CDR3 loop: CASSFGDRGTGELFF. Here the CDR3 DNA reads TGTGCCAGCAGCTTCGGAGACAGGGGCACCGGGGAGCTGTTTTTT.

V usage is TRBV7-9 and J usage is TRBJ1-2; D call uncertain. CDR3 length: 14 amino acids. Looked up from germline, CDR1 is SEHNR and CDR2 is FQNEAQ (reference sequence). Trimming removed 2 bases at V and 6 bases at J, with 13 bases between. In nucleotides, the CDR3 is TGTGCCAGCAGCTTATTCGTTGAAACGGATGGCTACACCTTC. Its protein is CASSLFVETDGYTF.

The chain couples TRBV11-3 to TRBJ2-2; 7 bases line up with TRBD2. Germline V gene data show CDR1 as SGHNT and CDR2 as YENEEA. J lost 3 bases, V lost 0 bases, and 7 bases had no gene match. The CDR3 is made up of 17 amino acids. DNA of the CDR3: TGTGCCAGCAGCTTAGAGGCGGGGGTGACTTACACCGGGGAGCTGTTTTTT. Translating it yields CASSLEAGVTYTGELFF.

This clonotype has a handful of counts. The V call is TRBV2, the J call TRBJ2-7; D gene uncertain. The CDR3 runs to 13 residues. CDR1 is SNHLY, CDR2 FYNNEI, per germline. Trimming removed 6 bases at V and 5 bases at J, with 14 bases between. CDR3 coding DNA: TGTGCCAGCAGCACTAATGGGTTAGACGAGCAGTACGTC. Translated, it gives CASSTNGLDEQYV.

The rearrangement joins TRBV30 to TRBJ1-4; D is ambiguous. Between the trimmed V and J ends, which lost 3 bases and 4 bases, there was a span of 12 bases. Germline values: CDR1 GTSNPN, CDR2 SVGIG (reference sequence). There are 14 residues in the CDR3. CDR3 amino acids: CAWSRRGLNEKLFF. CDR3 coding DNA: TGTGCCTGGAGCCGGAGAGGACTTAATGAAAAACTGTTTTTT.

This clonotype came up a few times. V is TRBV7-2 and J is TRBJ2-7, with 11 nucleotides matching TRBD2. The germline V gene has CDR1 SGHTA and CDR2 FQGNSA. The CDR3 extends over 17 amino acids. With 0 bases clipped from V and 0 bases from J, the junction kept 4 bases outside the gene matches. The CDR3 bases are TGTGCCAGCAGCTTAGCCGGGACTAGCGGTTACTCCTACGAGCAGTACTTC. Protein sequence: CASSLAGTSGYSYEQYF.

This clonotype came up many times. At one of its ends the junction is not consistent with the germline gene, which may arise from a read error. The CDR3 nucleotides are TGCGCCAGCAGCTTGGACGCGACAGGGGGCCCTGAGTTTGGGTTT. Translated, it gives CASSLDATGGPEFGF. The chain joins TRBV5-1 to TRBJ1-1; TRBD1 aligns across 10 bases. The CDR3 is made up of 15 amino acids. From germline, CDR1 is SGHRS and CDR2 YFSETQ.

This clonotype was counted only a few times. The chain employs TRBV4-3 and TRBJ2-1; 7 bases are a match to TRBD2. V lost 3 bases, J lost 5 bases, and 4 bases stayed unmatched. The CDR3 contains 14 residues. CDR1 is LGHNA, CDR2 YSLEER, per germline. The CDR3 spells CASSQQREDNEQFF. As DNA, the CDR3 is TGCGCCAGCAGCCAGCAACGGGAGGACAATGAGCAGTTCTTC.

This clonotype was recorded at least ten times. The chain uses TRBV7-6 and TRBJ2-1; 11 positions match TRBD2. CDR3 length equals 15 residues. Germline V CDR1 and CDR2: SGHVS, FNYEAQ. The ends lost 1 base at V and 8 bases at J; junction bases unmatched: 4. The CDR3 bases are TGTGCCAGCAGCTTAGGACTAGCGGGAAACGATGAGCAGTTCTTC. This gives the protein CASSLGLAGNDEQFF.

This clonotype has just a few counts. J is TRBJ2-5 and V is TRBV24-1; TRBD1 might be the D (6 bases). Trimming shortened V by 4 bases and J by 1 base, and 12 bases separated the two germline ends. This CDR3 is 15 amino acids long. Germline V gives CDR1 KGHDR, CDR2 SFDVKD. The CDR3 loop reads CATSDPDRFQETQYF. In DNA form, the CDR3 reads TGTGCCACCAGTGACCCAGACAGGTTCCAAGAGACCCAGTACTTC.

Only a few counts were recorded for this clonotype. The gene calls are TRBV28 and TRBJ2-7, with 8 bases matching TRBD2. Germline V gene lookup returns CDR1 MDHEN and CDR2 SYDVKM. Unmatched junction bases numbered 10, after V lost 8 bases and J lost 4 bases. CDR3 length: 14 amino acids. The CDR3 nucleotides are TGTGCCAGCTCGGAACTAGCGGAAGCATACGAGCAGTACTTC. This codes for CASSELAEAYEQYF.

In nucleotides, the CDR3 is TGTGCCAGCAGTTACCCAAGTTACAATGAGCAGTTCTTC. Amino acid sequence: CASSYPSYNEQFF. This chain connects TRBV6-9 to TRBJ2-1; D not certain. The CDR3 runs 13 residues. Trimming removed 3 bases from V and 4 bases from J, with 7 bases in between. CDR1 is MNHGY and CDR2 is SVAAGI in the germline V gene.

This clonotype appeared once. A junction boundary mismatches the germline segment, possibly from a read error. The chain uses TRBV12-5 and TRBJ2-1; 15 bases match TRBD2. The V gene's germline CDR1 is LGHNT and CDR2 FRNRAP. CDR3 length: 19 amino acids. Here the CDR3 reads CASGSWGLAGGSSYSEQFF. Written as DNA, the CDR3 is TGTGCTAGTGGTTCCTGGGGACTAGCGGGAGGAAGCTCCTACAGTGAGCAGTTCTTC.

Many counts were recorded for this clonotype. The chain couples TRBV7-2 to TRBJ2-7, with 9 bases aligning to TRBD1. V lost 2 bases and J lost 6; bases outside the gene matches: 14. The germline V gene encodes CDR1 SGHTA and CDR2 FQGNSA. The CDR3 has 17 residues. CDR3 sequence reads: CASSLTMSGQGLSEQYF. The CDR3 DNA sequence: TGTGCCAGCAGCTTAACCATGTCGGGACAGGGTCTCTCCGAGCAGTACTTC.

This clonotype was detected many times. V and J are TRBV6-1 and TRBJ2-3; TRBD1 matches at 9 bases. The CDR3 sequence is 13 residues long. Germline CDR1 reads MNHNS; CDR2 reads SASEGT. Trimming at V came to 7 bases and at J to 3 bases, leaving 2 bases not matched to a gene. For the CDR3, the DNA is TGTGCCAGCACACAGGGGGCAACAGATACGCAGTATTTT. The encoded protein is CASTQGATDTQYF.

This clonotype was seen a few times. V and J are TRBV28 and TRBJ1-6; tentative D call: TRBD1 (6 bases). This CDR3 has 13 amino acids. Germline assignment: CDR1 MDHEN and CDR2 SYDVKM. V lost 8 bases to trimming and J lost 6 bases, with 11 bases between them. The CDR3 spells CASWGRGNSPLHF. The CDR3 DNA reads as TGTGCCAGCTGGGGCAGGGGTAATTCACCCCTCCACTTT.

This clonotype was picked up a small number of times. CDR3 region: CASSYSSADTYSNQPQHF. In nucleotides, the CDR3 is TGTGCCAGCAGTTACTCGTCCGCGGATACTTATAGCAATCAGCCCCAGCATTTT. This rearrangement joins TRBV6-2 or TRBV6-3 to TRBJ1-5; no clear D gene. This CDR3 is 18 amino acids long. The germline V and J ends were trimmed by 0 bases and 0 bases, with 15 bases remaining between them. Germline-derived CDR1 and CDR2 are MNHEY and SVGEGT.

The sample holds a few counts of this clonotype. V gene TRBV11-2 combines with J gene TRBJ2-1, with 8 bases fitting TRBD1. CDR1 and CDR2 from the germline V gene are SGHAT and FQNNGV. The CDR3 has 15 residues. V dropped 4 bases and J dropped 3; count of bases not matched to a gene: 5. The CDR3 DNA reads TGTGCCAGCAGCTCGGGGACAGGCTACTACAATGAGCAGTTCTTC. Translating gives CASSSGTGYYNEQFF.

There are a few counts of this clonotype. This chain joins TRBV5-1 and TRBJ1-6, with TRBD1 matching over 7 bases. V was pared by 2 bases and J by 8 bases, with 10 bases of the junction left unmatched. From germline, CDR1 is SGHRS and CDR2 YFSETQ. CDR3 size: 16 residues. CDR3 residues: CASSFSPGTADSPLHF. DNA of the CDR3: TGCGCCAGCAGCTTCTCTCCCGGGACAGCGGATTCACCCCTCCACTTT.

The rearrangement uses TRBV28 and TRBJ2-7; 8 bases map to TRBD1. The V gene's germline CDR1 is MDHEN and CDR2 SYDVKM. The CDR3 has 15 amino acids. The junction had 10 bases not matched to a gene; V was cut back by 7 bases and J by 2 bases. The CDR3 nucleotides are TGTGCCAGCAACATTGGACAGGGAAGGGCCTACGAGCAGTACTTC. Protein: CASNIGQGRAYEQYF.